The next 28 T cell receptor beta chains were all read from a single sample in a study of vaccination effects on CD4 cells after COVID-19 (dated by TCRdb to the early 2020s). No antigens are known for them. To identify antigen-specific CD4+ T cell clonotypes by their expansion, the ViraFEST assay first stimulated PBMC with viral peptide pools and then applied TCR sequencing. After roughly 11 days of culture, CD4+ T cells were isolated with the EasySep CD4+ T cell isolation kit. Two doses of either the BNT162b2 or the mRNA-1273 mRNA SARS-CoV-2 vaccine were administered to participants. The library was made by the immunoSEQ multiplex PCR assay. TCRdb took over this immuneACCESS table, retaining in-frame rearrangements with V and J assigned. Such tables are incomplete; in checked studies, under half of the missing clones stem from an unresolved V gene, and the remainder is unexplained. The sample has about 15,000 clones on record, more than 65% of them singletons. Jointly, the top ten make up approximately 23% of the sample.

The sample was CD4+ T cells from PBMCs cultured with HCoV-NL63 spike peptides, taken after COVID-19 vaccination. The intended sense of this specimen's cell subset or site label: HCoV-NL63 spike overlapping peptide pool stimulation. The receptors were sampled from a human donor who received a COVID-19 vaccine.

This clone was counted once. The genes are TRBV19 and TRBJ1-2; D gene ambiguous. The V end was cut by 2 bases, the J end by 1 base, with 8 bases between. The CDR3 runs 14 residues. From germline, CDR1 is LNHDA and CDR2 SQIVND (reference sequence). The CDR3 sequence: CASSIRRSNYGYTF. In nucleotides, the CDR3 is TGTGCCAGTAGTATACGTCGCAGTAACTATGGCTACACCTTC.

The rearrangement uses TRBV7-6 and TRBJ2-5, with D perhaps matching TRBD1 or TRBD2 (5 bases each). Germline lookup yields CDR1 SGHVS and CDR2 FNYEAQ. The CDR3 covers 16 residues. V was trimmed by 5 bases and J by 2 bases, leaving 18 bases between them. CDR3 DNA: TGTGCCAGCAGCCCGAGTTACCGGGACGGACAAGAGACCCAGTACTTC. Residues: CASSPSYRDGQETQYF.

Only a few counts were recorded for this clone. CDR3 DNA sequence: TGTGCCAGCAGCGTCAGCGGCAACTATGGCTACACCTTC. Translating gives CASSVSGNYGYTF. This chain uses TRBV9 with TRBJ1-2; D remains ambiguous. Germline values: CDR1 SGDLS, CDR2 YYNGEE. Trimming shortened V by 2 bases and J by 2 bases, and 7 bases separated the two germline ends. The CDR3 is 13 amino acids.

This chain links TRBV6-2 or TRBV6-3 with TRBJ2-2; no firm D call. Trimming shortened V by 6 bases and J by 0 bases, and 14 bases separated the two germline ends. Looked up from germline, CDR1 is MNHEY and CDR2 is SVGEGT. The CDR3 length is 16 residues. This chain's CDR3 is CASSPLGRTNTGELFF. The CDR3 bases are TGTGCCAGCAGCCCCCTTGGGCGTACGAACACCGGGGAGCTGTTTTTT.

The chain has TRBV24-1 and TRBJ1-5, with no clear D. Germline V gene lookup returns CDR1 KGHDR and CDR2 SFDVKD. The V gene lost 1 base and the J gene lost 1 base, with 10 bases spanning the gap. This CDR3 spans 16 amino acids. CDR3: CATSDFRGLSNQPQHF. The CDR3 nucleotides are TGTGCCACCAGTGATTTCAGAGGGCTGAGCAATCAGCCCCAGCATTTT.

This clone was counted between two and nine times. J is TRBJ1-2 and V is TRBV9, with D unclear. The CDR3 loop spans 11 amino acids. The germline gives CDR1 SGDLS, CDR2 YYNGEE. The V end lost 1 base, the J end lost 2 bases, and 0 bases lay between the germline ends. The CDR3 nucleotides are TGTGCCAGCAGCGTAAACTATGGCTACACCTTC. Its protein product is CASSVNYGYTF.

This clone came up a few times. The chain has TRBV7-9 and TRBJ1-2; D is possibly TRBD1 (6 bases). The CDR3 is 16 residues long. Germline CDR1 reads SEHNR; CDR2 reads FQNEAQ (reference sequence). V was trimmed by 1 base and J by 5 bases, leaving 17 bases between them. CDR3 sequence (DNA): TGTGCCAGCAGCTTAGGTTTCGGGGGGCCAACTTATGGCTACACCTTC. Its protein is CASSLGFGGPTYGYTF.

This clone was recorded a few times. The chain links TRBV7-6 to TRBJ2-6; 8 bases align to TRBD1. The trim removed 5 bases at V and 0 bases at J, leaving 9 bases unmatched. The germline V gene has CDR1 SGHVS and CDR2 FNYEAQ. This CDR3 contains 18 residues. The CDR3 spells CASSKRDRKNSGANVLTF. CDR3 nucleotide sequence: TGTGCCAGCAGCAAGAGGGACAGGAAGAACTCTGGGGCCAACGTCCTGACTTTC.

V gene TRBV24-1 combines with J gene TRBJ2-7; D perhaps matches TRBD2 (6 bases). This CDR3 contains 13 residues. Germline CDR1 KGHDR, CDR2 SFDVKD. V lost 10 bases, J lost 0 bases, and 12 bases lay in between. CDR3 in amino acids: CATPGGISYEQYF. DNA for the CDR3: TGTGCCACGCCAGGCGGGATCTCCTACGAGCAGTACTTC.

The V and J genes are TRBV9 and TRBJ2-7; tentatively, D is TRBD1 (7 bases). CDR3 size: 14 residues. V lost 4 bases, J lost 2 bases, and 13 bases lay in between. Germline CDR1 and CDR2: SGDLS and YYNGEE. The CDR3 DNA reads as TGTGCCAGCAGCCCCCAGGGGGGAACCTACGAGCAGTACTTC. Translated, it gives CASSPQGGTYEQYF.

The rearrangement links TRBV6-2 or TRBV6-3 to TRBJ2-3, with 10 bases fitting TRBD1. Germline CDR1 MNHEY, CDR2 SVGEGT. This CDR3 comprises 15 residues. J gave up 4 bases and V 4 bases, and 5 bases lay outside the gene matches. The CDR3 region has the DNA TGTGCCAGCAGTTGGGGACAGGGGATCGCAGATACGCAGTATTTT. Protein product: CASSWGQGIADTQYF.

The rearrangement joins TRBV24-1 to TRBJ1-2; TRBD1 aligns across 7 bases. This CDR3 is 14 amino acids long. J gave up 1 base and V 5 bases, and 3 bases lay outside the gene matches. The germline CDR1 and CDR2 sequences are KGHDR and SFDVKD. The CDR3 DNA is TGTGCCACCAGTGCCGGGACAGTTAACTATGGCTACACCTTC. Its protein product is CATSAGTVNYGYTF.

This clone turned up a few times. V is TRBV18 and J is TRBJ2-5; maybe TRBD1 (6 bases). V shed 6 bases and J shed 5 bases, with 13 bases lying between them. The CDR3 runs 13 residues. From germline, CDR1 is KGHSH and CDR2 LQKENI. CDR3 in amino acids: CASSPGQRETQYF. CDR3 sequence (DNA): TGTGCCAGCTCGCCCGGACAGCGGGAGACCCAGTACTTC.

This CDR3 reads CASSSPLGYGYTF. CDR3 in DNA: TGTGCCAGCAGCTCCCCGCTTGGTTATGGCTACACCTTC. The rearrangement joins TRBV28 to TRBJ1-2; D is uncertain. CDR3 length: 13 residues. The germline V and J ends were trimmed by 6 bases and 5 bases, with 13 bases remaining between them. Germline-derived CDR1 and CDR2 are MDHEN and SYDVKM.

The chain links TRBV4-2 to TRBJ2-7; possibly TRBD1 for D (5 bases). The V gene's germline CDR1 is LGHNA and CDR2 YNFKEQ. There are 13 residues in the CDR3. Trimming cost V 4 bases and J 3 bases, with 10 bases left between them. The DNA for the CDR3 is TGTGCCAGCAGCCCCCAGGGCAGCTACGAGCAGTACTTC. Translated: CASSPQGSYEQYF.

As DNA, the CDR3 is TGTGCCATCAGGGTCGACAGGATGAACACTGAAGCTTTCTTT. It yields the protein CAIRVDRMNTEAFF. This rearrangement joins TRBV10-3 to TRBJ1-1; D might be TRBD1 (6 bases). This CDR3 is 14 amino acids long. V lost 6 bases, J lost 0 bases, and 11 bases lay in between. Germline CDR1 is ENHRY and CDR2 is SYGVKD.

The chain uses TRBV30 and TRBJ1-1; a possible D gene is TRBD1 (6 bases). Germline V gives CDR1 GTSNPN, CDR2 SVGIG (reference sequence). This CDR3 comprises 12 residues. The V gene lost 0 bases and the J gene lost 10 bases, with 12 bases spanning the gap. The CDR3 sequence: CAWSVQGRRAFF. The CDR3, as DNA: TGTGCCTGGAGTGTACAGGGAAGACGAGCTTTCTTT.

This rearrangement joins TRBV9 to TRBJ2-6, with unresolved D. Germline V lookup: CDR1 SGDLS, CDR2 YYNGEE. V lost 0 bases and J lost 2, with 3 bases in between. The CDR3 spans 14 residues. The CDR3 DNA sequence: TGTGCCAGCAGCGTAGCTGCTGGGGCCAACGTCCTGACTTTC. Protein sequence: CASSVAAGANVLTF.

J is TRBJ1-2 and V is TRBV20-1, with D possibly matching TRBD1 (5 bases). Germline V gene sequence: CDR1 DFQATT, CDR2 SNEGSKA (reference sequence). The V and J ends lost 7 bases and 2 bases respectively, with 8 bases between them. CDR3 length: 11 amino acids. The CDR3 protein is CSGGENYGYTF. CDR3 bases: TGCAGTGGGGGGGAGAACTATGGCTACACCTTC.

This clone was counted between two and nine times. The V gene is TRBV28, the J gene TRBJ1-5; D may be TRBD1 (5 bases). Germline V gene lookup returns CDR1 MDHEN and CDR2 SYDVKM. V lost 3 bases and J 7 bases, leaving 10 bases between the germline ends. This CDR3 is 13 amino acids long. Here the CDR3 reads CASSLEGQQPQHF. The CDR3 bases are TGTGCCAGCAGTTTGGAGGGGCAGCAGCCCCAGCATTTT.

A single count supports this clone. The chain joins TRBV14 to TRBJ1-4, with a weak D call TRBD1 (6 bases). The CDR3 has 14 amino acids. CDR1 and CDR2 (germline): SGHDN, FVKESK. The V gene lost 2 bases and the J gene lost 10 bases, with 14 bases spanning the gap. The CDR3 DNA sequence: TGTGCCAGCAGCCAATTGGGGGGCGCAGGAAAACTGTTTTTT. Amino acids: CASSQLGGAGKLFF.

The J gene is TRBJ2-7, the V gene TRBV28; tentatively, D is TRBD2 (5 bases). The CDR3 length is 15 residues. V lost 3 bases and J 5 bases, leaving 17 bases between the germline ends. CDR1 is MDHEN and CDR2 is SYDVKM in the germline V gene. The CDR3 reads CASSFQQNLGDEQYF. CDR3 nucleotides: TGTGCCAGCAGTTTCCAACAGAATCTCGGGGACGAGCAGTACTTC.

The chain is built from TRBV28 and TRBJ1-2; no clear D gene. The CDR3 has 12 amino acids. Germline-derived CDR1 and CDR2 are MDHEN and SYDVKM. The V and J ends lost 2 bases and 4 bases respectively, with 5 bases between them. The CDR3 DNA follows: TGTGCCAGCAGTTTACCCCCCTATGGCTACACCTTC. Residues: CASSLPPYGYTF.

The chain is built from TRBV24-1 and TRBJ2-3; 7 bases line up with TRBD2. The germline CDR1 and CDR2 sequences are KGHDR and SFDVKD. The V and J ends lost 12 bases and 2 bases, in that order; junction bases with no gene match: 7. This CDR3 contains 13 residues. In nucleotides, the CDR3 is TGTGCCTCCCAAGCGGGGTCCACAGATACGCAGTATTTT. This sequence encodes CASQAGSTDTQYF.

This chain links TRBV7-9 with TRBJ2-5; 9 nucleotides agree with TRBD1. Trimming cost V 5 bases and J 4 bases; bases outside gene matches: 2. The germline V gene has CDR1 SEHNR and CDR2 FQNEAQ (reference sequence). This CDR3 is 13 amino acids long. The CDR3 region has the DNA TGTGCCAGCAGCACGGACAGGGGAGAGACCCAGTACTTC. It specifies CASSTDRGETQYF.

The CDR3 is CATAWGSSTDTQYF. DNA of the CDR3: TGCGCCACCGCCTGGGGTTCAAGCACAGATACGCAGTATTTT. This sequence joins TRBV5-1 and TRBJ2-3; D uncertain. Germline V gives CDR1 SGHRS, CDR2 YFSETQ. This CDR3 is built from 14 residues. V was cut by 9 bases and J by 0 bases, with 14 bases left in between.

CDR3 amino acids: CASRLTRSPTGELFF. For the CDR3, the DNA is TGTGCCAGCAGATTGACGAGGTCCCCGACCGGGGAGCTGTTTTTT. This chain connects TRBV28 to TRBJ2-2, with unresolved D. Germline assignment: CDR1 MDHEN and CDR2 SYDVKM. Between the trimmed V and J ends, which lost 6 bases and 5 bases, there was a span of 16 bases. The CDR3 length is 15 residues.

This rearrangement joins TRBV5-5 to TRBJ2-7; 10 nucleotides agree with TRBD1. Germline loops: CDR1 SGHKS, CDR2 YYEKEE (reference sequence). The CDR3 extends over 15 amino acids. The trim removed 1 base at V and 4 bases at J, leaving 5 bases unmatched. The DNA for the CDR3 is TGTGCCAGCAGCTTGTTCGGACAGGGGGGTTACGAGCAGTACTTC. It encodes CASSLFGQGGYEQYF. Combining the CDR3 with reference TRBV5-5 and TRBJ2-7 gives the whole variable domain DAGVTQSPTHLIKTRGQQVTLRCSPISGHKSVSWYQQVLGQGPQFIFQYYEKEERGRGNFPDRFSARQFPNYSSELNVNALLLGDSALYLCASSLFGQGGYEQYFGPGTRLTVT.